The 14 T cell receptor beta chains below come from one sample, sequenced in a study of OX40 agonist ivuxolimab in advanced cancers. The assay was immunoSEQ multiplex PCR, and TCRdb's table has in-frame clones only and misses some. The profile shows around 80,000 clones, 70% to 85% of them singletons. Source: CD4+ or CD8+ T cells sorted from blood, taken in a trial of the OX40 agonist ivuxolimab. The receptors were gathered from an adult with an advanced solid tumor such as melanoma, head and neck, liver or kidney cancer.

The chain recombines TRBV21-1 with TRBJ2-5; the DNA was not compared with TRBD1, the D call given in the table. TRBV21-1 constitutes a pseudogene. The CDR3 has 12 residues. The CDR3 loop is CASSRDRETQYF. For the CDR3, the DNA is TGTGCCAGCAGCAGGGACAGAGAGACCCAGTACTTC.

This clone was detected only once. This chain joins TRBV5-1 and TRBJ1-1; 7 nucleotides match TRBD1. The CDR3 covers 15 residues. The junction had 4 bases not matched to a gene; V was cut back by 2 bases and J by 0 bases. CDR1 and CDR2 from the germline V gene are SGHRS and YFSETQ. The DNA of the CDR3 is TGCGCCAGCAGCTTACAGGGGACGATGAACACTGAAGCTTTCTTT. It is translated as CASSLQGTMNTEAFF.

The chain is built from TRBV7-2 and TRBJ2-3, with 8 positions matching TRBD1. CDR1 SGHTA and CDR2 FQGNSA come from the germline V gene. The CDR3 runs 15 residues. The trim removed 6 bases at V and 1 base at J, leaving 6 bases unmatched. CDR3 nucleotide sequence: TGTGCCAGCAGGTTACCGGGACAGGGCACAGATACGCAGTATTTT. The encoded protein is CASRLPGQGTDTQYF. The full variable domain, with the rest looked up from reference TRBV7-2 and TRBJ2-3, is GAGVSQSPSNKVTEKGKDVELRCDPISGHTALYWYRQSLGQGLEFLIYFQGNSAPDKSGLPSDRFSAERTGGSVSTLTIQRTQQEDSAVYLCASRLPGQGTDTQYFGPGTRLTVL.

The rearrangement uses TRBV4-1 and TRBJ2-3; no firm D call. Germline V lookup: CDR1 MGHRA, CDR2 YSYEKL. V lost 10 bases and J lost 0, with 14 bases in between. This CDR3 region has 14 residues. In DNA form, the CDR3 reads TGCGCCACCAGGCCCGACATCAGCACAGATACGCAGTATTTT. This gives the protein CATRPDISTDTQYF.

The chain combines TRBV4-1 with TRBJ2-3; 7 bases match TRBD1. Germline assignment: CDR1 MGHRA and CDR2 YSYEKL. The CDR3 has 15 amino acids. Losses at the gene ends were 4 bases for V and 0 bases for J; bases not matched to a gene: 4. CDR3 coding DNA: TGCGCCAGCAGCCTCCGGGACAGAAGCACAGATACGCAGTATTTT. Its translation is CASSLRDRSTDTQYF.

The chain uses TRBV7-2 and TRBJ1-1; D unresolved. V was cut by 2 bases and J by 7 bases, with 14 bases left in between. CDR3 length: 14 residues. CDR1 is SGHTA, CDR2 FQGNSA, per germline. The CDR3 sequence is CASSLLVSSDEAFF. The DNA for the CDR3 is TGTGCCAGCAGCTTATTAGTATCCAGCGATGAAGCTTTCTTT.

The V call is TRBV2, the J call TRBJ2-7, with D maybe TRBD2 (5 bases). The CDR3 covers 12 residues. Trimming stripped 6 bases from V and 3 bases from J, with 9 bases between. In germline, CDR1 is SNHLY, CDR2 FYNNEI. CDR3 nucleotide sequence: TGTGCCAGCAGCCTAGCTGACTACGAGCAGTACGTC. Translating it yields CASSLADYEQYV.

The J gene is TRBJ1-2, the V gene TRBV5-1; D is ambiguous. The CDR3 is 14 amino acids. Per the germline V gene, CDR1 is SGHRS and CDR2 is YFSETQ. Deletions cut 0 bases from V and 5 bases from J, with 11 bases between. Written as DNA, the CDR3 is TGCGCCAGCAGCTTGGGTCCGGGAATTTATGGCTACACCTTC. This gives the protein CASSLGPGIYGYTF.

The chain has TRBV5-6 and TRBJ1-1; no reliable D call. This CDR3 spans 14 amino acids. Per the germline V gene, CDR1 is SGHDT and CDR2 is YYEEEE. V was cut by 1 base and J by 0 bases, with 7 bases left in between. CDR3 nucleotides: TGTGCCAGCAGCTTGCCGGACCTGAACACTGAAGCTTTCTTT. Its translation is CASSLPDLNTEAFF.

V is TRBV7-9 and J is TRBJ1-3; TRBD1 is a possible D gene (5 bases). Germline CDR1 SEHNR, CDR2 FQNEAQ (reference sequence). The CDR3 is 13 amino acids. Deletions cut 3 bases from V and 6 bases from J, with 9 bases between. Here the CDR3 reads CASSFGGTNTIYF. CDR3 DNA sequence: TGTGCCAGCAGCTTCGGAGGGACAAACACCATATATTTT.

This chain connects TRBV28 to TRBJ1-1; no clear D. The germline CDR1 and CDR2 sequences are MDHEN and SYDVKM. The CDR3 has 14 amino acids. The V gene lost 0 bases and the J gene lost 3 bases, with 8 bases spanning the gap. The CDR3 region has the DNA TGTGCCAGCAGTTTATGGTCCGTAGACACTGAAGCTTTCTTT. This translates into CASSLWSVDTEAFF.

Only a few counts were recorded for this clone. The V call is TRBV2, the J call TRBJ2-5, with 10 bases aligning to TRBD1. V shed 4 bases and J 4 bases; nucleotides not matched to a gene: 3. The CDR3 covers 14 residues. From germline, CDR1 is SNHLY and CDR2 FYNNEI. The CDR3 reads CASSGDRGGETQYF. CDR3 bases: TGTGCCAGCAGTGGGGACAGGGGCGGAGAGACCCAGTACTTC.

The chain couples TRBV7-9 to TRBJ1-2, with D perhaps TRBD1 (5 bases). The germline V gene has CDR1 SEHNR and CDR2 FQNEAQ (reference sequence). Trimming pared 1 base from V and 7 bases from J, leaving 7 bases between. The CDR3 consists of 12 residues. This CDR3 reads CASSLEGVGYTF. The CDR3 nucleotides read TGTGCCAGCAGCTTAGAAGGGGTTGGCTACACCTTC.

J is TRBJ1-3 and V is TRBV5-1, with D perhaps TRBD1 (5 bases). Trimming left V 4 bases short and J 0 bases short, with 11 bases between. The CDR3 extends over 15 amino acids. The V gene's germline CDR1 is SGHRS and CDR2 YFSETQ. CDR3 in amino acids: CASSVGRSSGNTIYF. The CDR3 bases are TGCGCCAGCAGCGTGGGACGGAGCTCTGGAAACACCATATATTTT.